Below are 15 T cell receptor beta chains sequenced from a single sample in a study of cytomegalovirus exposure and HLA in healthy donors (TCRdb year 2017). The library was generated by the immunoSEQ multiplex PCR assay. For the multiplex PCR, a mixture combining 60 forward primers for TCR Vbeta segments and 13 reverse primers for TCR Jbeta segments was used. TCRdb holds this immuneACCESS table with in-frame rearrangements only. Some clones are missing; in checked studies, unresolved V genes explain under half, and the rest has no known cause. The table for this sample lists 150,000 or so clones; under 90% of them were counted only once. Of the sample, about 1.6% falls within the top ten clones. Sequences were obtained from PBMCs. The receptors stem from a male donor in good health and CMV-seronegative.

This clone was seen only a few times. The rearrangement links TRBV6-4 to TRBJ1-1; 7 nucleotides match TRBD1. This CDR3 has 15 amino acids. The germline V gene encodes CDR1 MRHNA and CDR2 SNTAGT. The J segment lost 6 bases and the V segment lost 3 bases, leaving 10 bases of the junction unmatched. This chain's CDR3 is CASSEYDRVSSEAFF. The DNA for the CDR3 is TGTGCCAGCAGTGAGTACGACAGGGTCTCCTCTGAAGCTTTCTTT.

The chain employs TRBV6-4 and TRBJ2-2, with D possibly TRBD2 on 5 matching bases. Germline assignment: CDR1 MRHNA and CDR2 SNTAGT. Trimming removed 3 bases from V and 6 bases from J, with 8 bases in between. The CDR3 sequence is 13 residues long. The CDR3 sequence: CASSEVASGELFF. The CDR3, as DNA: TGTGCCAGCAGTGAAGTAGCGTCCGGGGAGCTGTTTTTT.

This clone has just one count. The chain is built from TRBV11-2 and TRBJ2-2; no reliable D call. Germline V gene sequence: CDR1 SGHAT, CDR2 FQNNGV. The ends were cut back, 6 bases at V and 5 bases at J, with 16 bases in the middle. The CDR3 sequence is 15 residues long. CDR3 coding DNA: TGTGCCAGCAGGAACAGTGTTGTTAGGACCGGGGAGCTGTTTTTT. Translated: CASRNSVVRTGELFF.

The rearrangement uses TRBV19 and TRBJ1-2; D gene ambiguous. V was cut by 7 bases and J by 1 base, with 19 bases left in between. Germline V gene sequence: CDR1 LNHDA, CDR2 SQIVND (reference sequence). The CDR3 has 16 amino acids. The CDR3 region has the DNA TGTGCCAGTATGAAGGAAAGGAGAACTTATAACTATGGCTACACCTTC. This codes for CASMKERRTYNYGYTF.

This clone was counted a few times. V is TRBV21-1 and J is TRBJ1-2. TRBV21-1 is an annotated pseudogene. This CDR3 has 14 amino acids. CDR3 in DNA: TGTGCCAGCAGTTCATGTCGGAGGTCGGGAGGCTACACCTTC. Its translation: CASSSCRRSGGYTF.

J is TRBJ2-4 and V is TRBV18, with 8 bases identical to TRBD1. With V trimmed by 3 bases and J by 6 bases, 4 bases remained unmatched. This CDR3 region has 14 residues. CDR1 and CDR2 (germline): KGHSH, LQKENI. In nucleotides, the CDR3 is TGTGCCAGCTCACCGGGCGGACAGGGAAACATTCAGTACTTC. Amino acid sequence: CASSPGGQGNIQYF.

This chain uses TRBV6-5 with TRBJ1-1; 7 bases map to TRBD1. J gave up 4 bases and V 6 bases, and 11 bases lay outside the gene matches. The CDR3 sequence is 15 residues long. From germline, CDR1 is MNHEY and CDR2 SVGAGI. CDR3 sequence reads: CASSPQRGPSTEAFF. DNA for the CDR3: TGTGCCAGCAGCCCCCAAAGGGGGCCAAGCACTGAAGCTTTCTTT.

The chain is built from TRBV7-2 and TRBJ2-3; 9 bases align to TRBD2. CDR3 size: 15 residues. J gave up 2 bases and V 5 bases, and 5 bases lay outside the gene matches. CDR1 is SGHTA and CDR2 is FQGNSA in the germline V gene. CDR3 coding DNA: TGTGCCAGCAGCATAGTAGCGGGGGCCACAGATACGCAGTATTTT. This encodes CASSIVAGATDTQYF.

This chain uses TRBV6-1 with TRBJ2-7, with 7 bases fitting TRBD1. With 4 bases clipped from V and 6 bases from J, the junction kept 12 bases outside the gene matches. Germline CDR1 MNHNS, CDR2 SASEGT. The CDR3 extends over 15 amino acids. CDR3 coding DNA: TGTGCCAGCAGTGCGGGGAAAGGACAGGTATTCGAGCAGTACTTC. Amino acid sequence: CASSAGKGQVFEQYF.

V usage is TRBV5-1 and J usage is TRBJ2-2; 13 bases are a match to TRBD2. Germline V gene sequence: CDR1 SGHRS, CDR2 YFSETQ. Trimming cost V 6 bases and J 4 bases; bases outside gene matches: 9. CDR3 length: 17 residues. The DNA of the CDR3 is TGCGCCAGCACCTCGACTAGCGGGGGGCCCGGCACCGGGGAGCTGTTTTTT. This sequence encodes CASTSTSGGPGTGELFF.

This clone appeared a few times. The genes are TRBV30 and TRBJ1-4; D gene ambiguous. The germline V gene encodes CDR1 GTSNPN and CDR2 SVGIG (reference sequence). V was shortened by 0 bases and J by 6 bases, with 14 bases between the two germline ends. The CDR3 consists of 15 residues. The CDR3 here is CAWSVRGARDEKLFF. The CDR3 DNA sequence: TGTGCCTGGAGTGTACGTGGCGCACGGGATGAAAAACTGTTTTTT. Supplemented by reference TRBV30 and TRBJ1-4, the full variable domain reads SQTIHQWPATLVQPVGSPLSLECTVEGTSNPNLYWYRQAAGRGLQLLFYSVGIGQISSEVPQNLSASRPQDRQFILSSKKLLLSDSGFYLCAWSVRGARDEKLFFGSGTQLSVL.

A few counts support this clone. The chain employs TRBV4-3 and TRBJ2-3; 8 bases are a match to TRBD2. After removal of 6 bases from V and 7 bases from J, the junction contained 9 bases not matched to a gene. The germline V gene has CDR1 LGHNA and CDR2 YSLEER. The CDR3 spans 14 residues. The CDR3 protein is CASSFSGSLNTQYF. The CDR3 nucleotides are TGCGCCAGCAGTTTCAGCGGGAGTTTGAATACGCAGTATTTT.

Of note for this clone: At one end, the junction sequence differs from germline, possibly due to a read error. V gene TRBV7-9 combines with J gene TRBJ1-2; 7 bases agree with TRBD1. CDR1 is SEHNR, CDR2 FQNEAQ, per germline (reference sequence). This CDR3 has 15 amino acids. CDR3: CSSSLGDRPNYGYTF. The CDR3 DNA reads TGTTCCAGCAGCTTAGGGGACAGACCTAACTATGGCTACACCTTC.

The rearrangement joins TRBV9 to TRBJ2-7; 7 nucleotides agree with TRBD1. Germline CDR1 SGDLS, CDR2 YYNGEE. This CDR3 spans 14 amino acids. The V segment lost 0 bases and the J segment 0 bases; nucleotides outside the gene matches: 0. CDR3 loop: CASSVEGASYEQYF. CDR3 nucleotides: TGTGCCAGCAGCGTAGAGGGGGCCTCCTACGAGCAGTACTTC. The whole variable domain, remainder taken from reference TRBV9 and TRBJ2-7, is DSGVTQTPKHLITATGQRVTLRCSPRSGDLSVYWYQQSLDQGLQFLIQYYNGEERAKGNILERFSAQQFPDLHSELNLSSLELGDSALYFCASSVEGASYEQYFGPGTRLTVT.

V is TRBV19 and J is TRBJ1-5, with 8 bases fitting TRBD1. Trimming removed 5 bases from V and 6 bases from J; junction bases left unmatched: 24. Germline V gene sequence: CDR1 LNHDA, CDR2 SQIVND (reference sequence). The CDR3 sequence is 20 residues long. Written as DNA, the CDR3 is TGTGCCAGTAGTCCCCACCTCAGCGGCGGACTCGGGACAGGTCTTCAGCCCCAGCATTTT. It encodes CASSPHLSGGLGTGLQPQHF.